This T cell receptor (beta chain) came from a study of post-analysis software for immune sequencing data. V lost 10 bases, J lost 0 bases, and 16 bases lay in between. The CDR3 is 16 residues long. Per the germline V gene, CDR1 is LNHDA and CDR2 is SQIVND (reference sequence). General observations from the study: TRBV5-6, TRBV5-1 and TRBV20-1 belonged to a set of a handful of TRBV segments that were more frequent in patients than controls. Patients with multiple sclerosis recorded significantly lower normalized Chao1 diversity than controls, the study found. Samples sharing a preparation batch grouped tightly together when assessed by F measure.

A note on this clonotype: Its antigen is still unknown.

Unique molecular identifiers were present in the TCR beta cDNA libraries. TCRdb ran MiXCR on the PCR reads and lists one entry per CDR3 protein. Seen here are approximately 730,000 distinct CDR3 sequences, just over 45% observed once, and the top ten hold 4.9%. The chain is built from TRBV19 and TRBJ2-6; D is possibly TRBD1 (6 bases). The sequenced material came from blood. This TCR was recovered from a girl aged 5-17 years with multiple sclerosis. In nucleotides, the CDR3 is TGTGCCACTTCAATGGGACAAGGCTCTGGGGCCAACGTCCTGACTTTC. Translation: CATSMGQGSGANVLTF.